This T cell receptor (beta chain) is drawn from a study of blood T cell repertoires in COVID-19. Study-wide context: Acute and convalescent COVID-19 samples came from the United States, Italy and Spain. The analysed material was cDNA or gDNA that came from T cells, B-cell-depleted T cells, or PBMCs.

This table comes from immunoSEQ multiplex PCR, and its TCRdb copy is limited to in-frame clones, with some not included. The data contain 350,000 to 450,000 clones, 87% of them seen just once; the ten biggest clones take up around 1.9%. From germline, CDR1 is SGHRS and CDR2 YFSETQ. This CDR3 is built from 14 residues. V trimming: 6 bases; J trimming: 4 bases; junction bases outside the gene matches: 4. Donors were grouped by their self-reported clinical history. This sequence joins TRBV5-1 and TRBJ2-1; 10 bases are a match to TRBD1. The TCR was taken from a man in his forties or fifties in a cohort exposed to, infected with or recovered from COVID-19 (not recorded which). Sequencing was done on a sample of PBMCs or T cells enriched from blood (not recorded which). CDR3 DNA: TGCGCCAGCACCCGGGACAGGGGATACAATGAGCAGTTCTTC. It codes for CASTRDRGYNEQFF.